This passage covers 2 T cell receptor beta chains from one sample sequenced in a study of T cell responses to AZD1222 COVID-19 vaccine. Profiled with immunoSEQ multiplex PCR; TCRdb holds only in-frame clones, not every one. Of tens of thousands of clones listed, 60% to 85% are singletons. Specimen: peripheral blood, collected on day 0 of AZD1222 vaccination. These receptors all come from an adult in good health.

Written as DNA, the CDR3 is TGTGCCATCAGTGCGGACCCAGGAACTAATGAAAAACTGTTTTTT. It translates to CAISADPGTNEKLFF. The chain employs TRBV10-3 and TRBJ1-4; D is ambiguous. The CDR3 spans 15 residues. Trimming cost V 4 bases and J 1 base, with 10 bases left between them. Germline V gene lookup returns CDR1 ENHRY and CDR2 SYGVKD.

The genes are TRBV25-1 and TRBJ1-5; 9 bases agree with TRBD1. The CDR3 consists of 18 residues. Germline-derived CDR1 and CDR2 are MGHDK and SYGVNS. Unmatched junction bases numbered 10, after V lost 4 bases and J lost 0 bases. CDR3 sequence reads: CASSGGQGGGYSNQPQHF. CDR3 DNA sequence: TGTGCCAGCAGTGGGGGACAGGGTGGGGGCTATAGCAATCAGCCCCAGCATTTT. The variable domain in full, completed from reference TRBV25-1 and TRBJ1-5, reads EADIYQTPRYLVIGTGKKITLECSQTMGHDKMYWYQQDPGMELHLIHYSYGVNSTEKGDLSSESTVSRIRTEHFPLTLESARPSHTSQYLCASSGGQGGGYSNQPQHFGDGTRLSIL.